Included here is one TCR beta chain sequence, with context. The antigen remains undetermined. This table comes from immunoSEQ multiplex PCR, and its TCRdb copy is limited to in-frame clones, with some not included. This table holds about a million clones, 65% to 75% found once. The sample is drawn from a study of shared clonotypes between healthy human individuals. The germline gives CDR1 SNHLY, CDR2 FYNNEI. V was clipped by 6 bases and J by 4 bases, with 10 bases between them. The CDR3 contains 13 residues. Whole-study results and caveats: Tissues were not sampled, only blood, and their repertoires likely differ.

The chain combines TRBV2 with TRBJ1-5; D gene ambiguous. The sequence came from a man between 18 and 29 years old in good health. Sequencing was carried out using memory CD4+ T cells sorted from blood. Subset meaning: CD45RA-negative fraction. The CDR3 spells CASRYGKNQPQHF. In DNA, the CDR3 is TGTGCCAGCAGGTACGGAAAAAATCAGCCCCAGCATTTT.